Below are 17 T cell receptor beta chains sequenced from a single sample in a study of blood T cell repertoires in COVID-19. Using immunoSEQ multiplex PCR, the repertoire was profiled, and TCRdb retains in-frame clones only, with some absent. Among approximately 150,000 clones listed, approximately 80% were seen once. Sequencing was done on a sample of peripheral blood. Every receptor here comes from a human donor in a cohort sampled during active COVID-19.

The rearrangement joins TRBV19 to TRBJ1-1; TRBD1 is a possible D gene (6 bases). Germline assignment: CDR1 LNHDA and CDR2 SQIVND (reference sequence). The CDR3 runs to 15 residues. V lost 7 bases and J lost 5, with 20 bases in between. The CDR3 sequence is CASTQSRGARTEAFF. The CDR3 nucleotides are TGTGCCAGTACCCAGTCACGGGGGGCAAGGACTGAAGCTTTCTTT.

This clone was picked up one time. The gene calls are TRBV3-1 (or the pseudogene TRBV3-2) and TRBJ2-1; weak D call: TRBD1 (5 bases). The CDR3 spans 13 residues. Germline loops: CDR1 LGHDT, CDR2 YNNKEL (reference sequence). Trimming took off 5 bases at V and 9 bases at J, with 14 bases between the two ends. The CDR3 here is CASSSTVLSEQFF. The CDR3, as DNA: TGTGCCAGCAGCTCGACAGTTTTGAGTGAGCAGTTCTTC.

This clone was detected once. This chain joins TRBV28 and TRBJ1-2; TRBD1 aligns across 9 bases. Germline V lookup: CDR1 MDHEN, CDR2 SYDVKM. The CDR3 spans 17 residues. V shed 10 bases and J 4 bases; nucleotides not matched to a gene: 19. CDR3 coding DNA: TGTGCCACCCTAGCATCCTTAGGGGGACAGGGACTCTATGGCTACACCTTC. Translating gives CATLASLGGQGLYGYTF.

The chain has TRBV6-2 or TRBV6-3 and TRBJ2-1, with 12 bases that match TRBD2. J was trimmed by 5 bases and V by 6 bases; bases with no gene match: 8. Germline V lookup: CDR1 MNHEY, CDR2 SVGEGT. The CDR3 sequence is 16 residues long. This CDR3 reads CASSSSGTSGHNEQFF. DNA for the CDR3: TGTGCCAGCAGCTCCTCGGGGACTAGCGGGCACAATGAGCAGTTCTTC.

The V and J genes are TRBV12-3 or TRBV12-4 and TRBJ2-7; D gene uncertain. The CDR3 contains 12 residues. The ends were cut back, 6 bases at V and 2 bases at J, with 8 bases in the middle. The DNA of the CDR3 is TGTGCCAGCAGAATGTTAGCCTACGAGCAGTACTTC. Its translation: CASRMLAYEQYF.

The V and J genes are TRBV2 and TRBJ2-1; 10 nucleotides align to TRBD2. The CDR3 extends over 17 amino acids. Germline CDR1 is SNHLY and CDR2 is FYNNEI. V was pared by 8 bases and J by 3 bases, with 13 bases of the junction left unmatched. CDR3 region: CASHPGASGSLYNEQFF. CDR3 DNA sequence: TGTGCCAGCCACCCTGGGGCTAGCGGGAGCCTCTACAATGAGCAGTTCTTC.

The chain joins TRBV5-5 to TRBJ2-5, with D uncertain. The CDR3 totals 11 residues. The ends were cut back, 2 bases at V and 5 bases at J, with 4 bases in the middle. CDR1 is SGHKS, CDR2 YYEKEE, per germline (reference sequence). As DNA, the CDR3 is TGTGCCAGCAGCTTCCGGGAGACCCAGTACTTC. Protein product: CASSFRETQYF. The entire variable domain, with the rest obtained from reference TRBV5-5 and TRBJ2-5, is as follows: DAGVTQSPTHLIKTRGQQVTLRCSPISGHKSVSWYQQVLGQGPQFIFQYYEKEERGRGNFPDRFSARQFPNYSSELNVNALLLGDSALYLCASSFRETQYFGPGTRLLVL.

The chain couples TRBV6-1 to TRBJ2-7; TRBD1 might be the D (5 bases). Trimming left V 2 bases short and J 0 bases short, with 8 bases between. This CDR3 is 14 amino acids long. Germline CDR1 reads MNHNS; CDR2 reads SASEGT. The DNA of the CDR3 is TGTGCCAGCAGTGAACCTACAGGCTCCTACGAGCAGTACTTC. Encoded protein: CASSEPTGSYEQYF.

This sequence joins TRBV25-1 and TRBJ1-2, with a possible D match to TRBD1 (6 bases). Trimming pared 5 bases from V and 2 bases from J, leaving 18 bases between. This CDR3 contains 16 residues. Germline values: CDR1 MGHDK, CDR2 SYGVNS. For the CDR3, the DNA is TGTGCCAGCAGTACCGACACCCGGGACAAGAACTATGGCTACACCTTC. Residues: CASSTDTRDKNYGYTF.

The chain recombines TRBV10-3 with TRBJ1-6; TRBD1 is a possible D gene (5 bases). Germline CDR1 is ENHRY and CDR2 is SYGVKD. The CDR3 sequence is 15 residues long. V was cut by 6 bases and J by 7 bases, with 16 bases left in between. CDR3: CAISDGGGRNSPLHF. The CDR3 DNA sequence: TGTGCCATCAGCGATGGGGGGGGAAGGAATTCACCCCTCCACTTT.

The V call is TRBV3-1 (or the pseudogene TRBV3-2), the J call TRBJ2-7; 11 bases line up with TRBD1. This CDR3 comprises 14 residues. After removal of 4 bases from V and 6 bases from J, the junction contained 5 bases not matched to a gene. The germline V gene has CDR1 LGHDT and CDR2 YNNKEL (reference sequence). CDR3 nucleotide sequence: TGTGCCAGCAGCCCCGGGACAGGGGGGCGCGAGCAGTACTTC. Encoded protein: CASSPGTGGREQYF.

This chain joins TRBV15 and TRBJ2-2, with 9 bases identical to TRBD1. The CDR3 loop spans 16 amino acids. Germline CDR1 and CDR2: LNHNV and YYDKDF (reference sequence). The trim removed 5 bases at V and 2 bases at J, leaving 6 bases unmatched. The CDR3 loop is CATSLRTGANTGELFF. The DNA of the CDR3 is TGTGCCACCAGCCTTCGGACAGGGGCTAACACCGGGGAGCTGTTTTTT.

This chain connects TRBV28 to TRBJ2-1, with unresolved D. Trimming removed 6 bases from V and 5 bases from J, with 5 bases in between. The CDR3 covers 11 residues. CDR1 MDHEN and CDR2 SYDVKM come from the germline V gene. The CDR3, as DNA: TGTGCCAGCAGCCTAAACAATGAGCAGTTCTTC. It yields the protein CASSLNNEQFF.

The rearrangement uses TRBV3-1 (or the pseudogene TRBV3-2) and TRBJ1-2, with 7 bases matching TRBD1. CDR3 length: 14 residues. V was pared by 2 bases and J by 4 bases, with 4 bases of the junction left unmatched. CDR1 and CDR2 (germline): LGHDT, YNNKEL (reference sequence). CDR3 in amino acids: CASSQTEGAYGYTF. The DNA of the CDR3 is TGTGCCAGCAGCCAAACCGAGGGGGCCTATGGCTACACCTTC.

The chain combines TRBV5-1 with TRBJ1-1; 7 nucleotides agree with TRBD1. V trimming: 3 bases; J trimming: 1 base; junction bases outside the gene matches: 3. Looked up from germline, CDR1 is SGHRS and CDR2 is YFSETQ. The CDR3 consists of 14 residues. Written as DNA, the CDR3 is TGCGCCAGCAGCTCCCAGGGGGGGAACACTGAAGCTTTCTTT. This encodes CASSSQGGNTEAFF.

This clone was seen a few times. J is TRBJ2-3 and V is TRBV7-3; TRBD2 matches at 11 bases. The CDR3 covers 18 residues. Germline CDR1 reads SGHTA; CDR2 reads FQGTGA. After removal of 2 bases from V and 4 bases from J, the junction contained 11 bases not matched to a gene. The CDR3 coding sequence is TGTGCCAGCAGCTTAGGGACCCTAGCGGGAGGCGGTTCAGATACGCAGTATTTT. Translating gives CASSLGTLAGGGSDTQYF. Drawing the rest from reference TRBV7-3 and TRBJ2-3, the complete variable domain is GAGVSQTPSNKVTEKGKYVELRCDPISGHTALYWYRQSLGQGPEFLIYFQGTGAADDSGLPNDRFFAVRPEGSVSTLKIQRTERGDSAVYLCASSLGTLAGGGSDTQYFGPGTRLTVL.

This chain uses TRBV5-1 with TRBJ1-1; D perhaps matches TRBD1 (6 bases). Looked up from germline, CDR1 is SGHRS and CDR2 is YFSETQ. V lost 3 bases to trimming and J lost 11 bases, with 20 bases between them. The CDR3 is 14 residues long. The CDR3: CASSSVIQGQRAFF. CDR3 in DNA: TGCGCCAGCAGCTCCGTAATACAGGGCCAGCGGGCTTTCTTT.